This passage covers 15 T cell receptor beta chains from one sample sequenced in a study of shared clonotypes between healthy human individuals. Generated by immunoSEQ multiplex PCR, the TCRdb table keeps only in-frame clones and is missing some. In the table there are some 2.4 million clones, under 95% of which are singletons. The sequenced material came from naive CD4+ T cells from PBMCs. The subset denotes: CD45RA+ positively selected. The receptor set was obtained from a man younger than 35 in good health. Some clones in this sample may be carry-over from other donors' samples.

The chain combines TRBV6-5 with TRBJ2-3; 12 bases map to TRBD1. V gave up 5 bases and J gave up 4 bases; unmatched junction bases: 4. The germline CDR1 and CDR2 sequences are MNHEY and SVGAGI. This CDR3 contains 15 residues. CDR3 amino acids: CASSTGQGAADTQYF. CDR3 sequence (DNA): TGTGCCAGCAGTACGGGACAGGGGGCCGCAGATACGCAGTATTTT.

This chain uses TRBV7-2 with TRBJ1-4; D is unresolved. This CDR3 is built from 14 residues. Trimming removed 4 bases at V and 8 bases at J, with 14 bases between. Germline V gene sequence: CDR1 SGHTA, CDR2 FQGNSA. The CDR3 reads CASSSDPRREKLFF. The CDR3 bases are TGTGCCAGCAGCTCGGACCCTCGGAGAGAAAAACTGTTTTTT.

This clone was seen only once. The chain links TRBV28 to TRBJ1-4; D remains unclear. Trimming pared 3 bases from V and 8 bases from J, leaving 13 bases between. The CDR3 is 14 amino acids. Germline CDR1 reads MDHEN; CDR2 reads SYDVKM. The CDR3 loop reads CASSFTKPSEKLFF. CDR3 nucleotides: TGTGCCAGCAGTTTTACCAAACCATCAGAAAAACTGTTTTTT.

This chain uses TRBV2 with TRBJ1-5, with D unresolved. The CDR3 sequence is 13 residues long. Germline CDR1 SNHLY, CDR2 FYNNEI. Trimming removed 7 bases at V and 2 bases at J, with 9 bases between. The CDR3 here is CASNGGGNQPQHF. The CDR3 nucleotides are TGTGCCAGCAACGGCGGAGGCAATCAGCCCCAGCATTTT.

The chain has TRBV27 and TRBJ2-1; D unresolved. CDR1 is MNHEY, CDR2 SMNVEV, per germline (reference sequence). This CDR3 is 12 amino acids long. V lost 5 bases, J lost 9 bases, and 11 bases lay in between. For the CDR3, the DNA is TGTGCCAGCAGTCGTTCTATCGGTGAGCAGTTCTTC. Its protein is CASSRSIGEQFF.

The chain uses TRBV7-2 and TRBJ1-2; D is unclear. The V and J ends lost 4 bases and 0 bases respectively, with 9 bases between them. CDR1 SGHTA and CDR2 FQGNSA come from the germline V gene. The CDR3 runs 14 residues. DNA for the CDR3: TGTGCCAGCAGCTCGACCATTCCTAACTATGGCTACACCTTC. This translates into CASSSTIPNYGYTF.

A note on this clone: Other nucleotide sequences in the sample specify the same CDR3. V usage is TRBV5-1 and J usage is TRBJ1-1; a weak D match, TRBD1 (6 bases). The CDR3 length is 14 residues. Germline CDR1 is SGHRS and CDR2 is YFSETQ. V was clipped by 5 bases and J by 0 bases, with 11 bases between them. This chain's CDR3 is CASSSGQLNTEAFF. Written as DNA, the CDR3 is TGCGCCAGCAGTTCCGGACAGCTGAACACTGAAGCTTTCTTT.

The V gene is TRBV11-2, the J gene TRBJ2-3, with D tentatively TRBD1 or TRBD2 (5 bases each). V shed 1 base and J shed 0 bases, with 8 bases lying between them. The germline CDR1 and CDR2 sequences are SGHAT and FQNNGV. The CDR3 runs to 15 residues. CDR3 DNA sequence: TGTGCCAGCAGCTTAGTAGGGGAGAGCACAGATACGCAGTATTTT. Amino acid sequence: CASSLVGESTDTQYF.

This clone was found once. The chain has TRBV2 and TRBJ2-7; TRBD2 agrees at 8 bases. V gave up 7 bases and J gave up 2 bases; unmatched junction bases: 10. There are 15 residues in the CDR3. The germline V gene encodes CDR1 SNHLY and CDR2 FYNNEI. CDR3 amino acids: CASTPLTSATYEQYF. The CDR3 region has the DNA TGTGCCAGCACTCCACTGACTAGCGCGACCTACGAGCAGTACTTC.

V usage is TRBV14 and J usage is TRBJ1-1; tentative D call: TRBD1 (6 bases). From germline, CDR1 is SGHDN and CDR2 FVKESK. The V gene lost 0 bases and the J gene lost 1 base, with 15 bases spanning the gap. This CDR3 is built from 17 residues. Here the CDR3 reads CASSQDKGVRWNTEAFF. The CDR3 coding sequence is TGTGCCAGCAGCCAAGACAAGGGGGTAAGGTGGAACACTGAAGCTTTCTTT.

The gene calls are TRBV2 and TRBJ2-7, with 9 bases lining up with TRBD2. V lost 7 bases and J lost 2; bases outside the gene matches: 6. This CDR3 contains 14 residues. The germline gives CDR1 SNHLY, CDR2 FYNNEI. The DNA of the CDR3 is TGTGCCAGCAAGAAGCGGGAGGATACCTACGAGCAGTACTTC. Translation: CASKKREDTYEQYF.

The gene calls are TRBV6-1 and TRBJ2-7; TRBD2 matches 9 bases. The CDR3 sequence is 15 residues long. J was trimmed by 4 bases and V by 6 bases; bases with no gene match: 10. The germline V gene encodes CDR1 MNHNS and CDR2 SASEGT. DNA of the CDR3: TGTGCCAGCAGCACTAGCGGGCAGTTGTCGTACGAGCAGTACTTC. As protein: CASSTSGQLSYEQYF.

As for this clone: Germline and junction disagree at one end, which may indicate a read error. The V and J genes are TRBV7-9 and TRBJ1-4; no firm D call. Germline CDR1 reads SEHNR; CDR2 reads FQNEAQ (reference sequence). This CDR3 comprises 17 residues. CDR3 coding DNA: TGTGCCAGCAGCGTAGCCGGGAGTGGGGCAACTAATGAAAAACTGTTTTTT. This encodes CASSVAGSGATNEKLFF.

The chain's CDR3 is CSVERGFGYTF. CDR3 in DNA: TGCAGCGTTGAGAGAGGTTTTGGCTACACCTTC. V usage is TRBV29-1 and J usage is TRBJ1-2; no clear D. The CDR3 runs 11 residues. Germline CDR1 is SQVTM and CDR2 is ANQGSEA. Trimming stripped 3 bases from V and 7 bases from J, with 9 bases between.

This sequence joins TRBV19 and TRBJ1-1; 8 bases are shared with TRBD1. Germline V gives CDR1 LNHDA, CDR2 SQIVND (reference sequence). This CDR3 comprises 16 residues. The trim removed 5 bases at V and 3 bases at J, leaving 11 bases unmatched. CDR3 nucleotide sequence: TGTGCCAGTAGTTCCCGGACAGGGATGATTGACACTGAAGCTTTCTTT. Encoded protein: CASSSRTGMIDTEAFF.